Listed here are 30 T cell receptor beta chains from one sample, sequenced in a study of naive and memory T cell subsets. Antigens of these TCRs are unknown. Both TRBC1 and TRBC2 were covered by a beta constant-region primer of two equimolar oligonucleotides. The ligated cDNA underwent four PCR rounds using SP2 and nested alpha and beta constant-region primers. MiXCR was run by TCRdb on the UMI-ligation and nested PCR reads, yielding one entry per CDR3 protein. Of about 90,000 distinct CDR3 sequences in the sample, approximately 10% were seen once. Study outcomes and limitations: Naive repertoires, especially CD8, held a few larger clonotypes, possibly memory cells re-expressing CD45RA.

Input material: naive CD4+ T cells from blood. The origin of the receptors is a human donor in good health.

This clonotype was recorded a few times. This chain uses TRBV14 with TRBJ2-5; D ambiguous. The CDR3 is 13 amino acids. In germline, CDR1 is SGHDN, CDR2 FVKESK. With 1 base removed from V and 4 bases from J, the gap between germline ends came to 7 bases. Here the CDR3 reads CASSQARLETQYF. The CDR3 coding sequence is TGTGCCAGCAGCCAAGCTCGTCTAGAGACCCAGTACTTC.

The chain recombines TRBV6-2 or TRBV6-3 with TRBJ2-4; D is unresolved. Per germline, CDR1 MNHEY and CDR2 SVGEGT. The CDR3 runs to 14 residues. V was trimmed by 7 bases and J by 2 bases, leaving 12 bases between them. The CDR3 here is CASTDVGSKNIQYF. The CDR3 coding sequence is TGTGCCAGCACCGACGTCGGATCCAAAAACATTCAGTACTTC.

CDR3 loop: CASSLVSANTEAFF. The CDR3 DNA reads TGTGCCAGCAGCTTAGTGTCAGCGAACACTGAAGCTTTCTTT. The chain links TRBV7-2 to TRBJ1-1; no reliable D call. The V end lost 1 base, the J end lost 1 base, and 7 bases lay between the germline ends. Germline loops: CDR1 SGHTA, CDR2 FQGNSA. The CDR3 sequence is 14 residues long.

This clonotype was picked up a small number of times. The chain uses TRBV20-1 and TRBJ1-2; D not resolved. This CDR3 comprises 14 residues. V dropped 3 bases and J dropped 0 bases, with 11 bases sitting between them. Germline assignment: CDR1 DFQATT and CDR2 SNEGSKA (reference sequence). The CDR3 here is CSARSSYPNYGYTF. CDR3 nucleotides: TGCAGTGCTAGGTCCAGCTACCCTAACTATGGCTACACCTTC.

The CDR3 nucleotides read TGTGCCAGCAGCCCCTGGGGTGGGACTAGCGGGAGAGTAGACATTCAGTACTTC. It translates to CASSPWGGTSGRVDIQYF. The chain recombines TRBV3-1 with TRBJ2-4, with 14 positions matching TRBD2. Germline V lookup: CDR1 LGHDT, CDR2 YNNKEL (reference sequence). V shed 4 bases, J shed 8 bases, and the junction held 13 bases outside the gene matches. This CDR3 is 18 amino acids long. Supplemented by reference TRBV3-1 and TRBJ2-4, the full variable domain reads DTAVSQTPKYLVTQMGNDKSIKCEQNLGHDTMYWYKQDSKKFLKIMFSYNNKELIINETVPNRFSPKSPDKAHLNLHINSLELGDSAVYFCASSPWGGTSGRVDIQYFGAGTRLSVL.

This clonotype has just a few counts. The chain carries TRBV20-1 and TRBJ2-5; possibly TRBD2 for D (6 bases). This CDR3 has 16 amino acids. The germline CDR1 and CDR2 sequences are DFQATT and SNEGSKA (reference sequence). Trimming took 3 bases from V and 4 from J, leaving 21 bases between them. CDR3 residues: CSASGPGVGSGETQYF. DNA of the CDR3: TGCAGTGCTAGTGGGCCTGGGGTCGGGAGCGGAGAGACCCAGTACTTC.

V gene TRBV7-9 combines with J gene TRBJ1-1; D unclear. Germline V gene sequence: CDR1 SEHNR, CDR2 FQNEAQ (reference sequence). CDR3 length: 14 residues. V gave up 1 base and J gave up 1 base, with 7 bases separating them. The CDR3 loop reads CASSLDTPNTEAFF. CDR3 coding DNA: TGTGCCAGCAGCTTAGACACGCCGAACACTGAAGCTTTCTTT.

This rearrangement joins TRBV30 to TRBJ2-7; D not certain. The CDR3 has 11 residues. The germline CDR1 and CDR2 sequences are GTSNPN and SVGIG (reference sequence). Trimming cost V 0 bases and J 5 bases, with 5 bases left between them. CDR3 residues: CAWSVLHEQYF. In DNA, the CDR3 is TGTGCCTGGAGTGTACTCCACGAGCAGTACTTC.

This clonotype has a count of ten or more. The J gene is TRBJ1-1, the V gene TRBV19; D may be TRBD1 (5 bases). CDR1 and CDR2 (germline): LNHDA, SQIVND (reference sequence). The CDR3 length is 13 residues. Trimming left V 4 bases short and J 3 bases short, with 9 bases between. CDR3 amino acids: CASSTGLDTEAFF. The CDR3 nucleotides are TGTGCCAGTAGTACAGGGCTGGACACTGAAGCTTTCTTT. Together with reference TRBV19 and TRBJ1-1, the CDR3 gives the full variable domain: DGGITQSPKYLFRKEGQNVTLSCEQNLNHDAMYWYRQDPGQGLRLIYYSQIVNDFQKGDIAEGYSVSREKKESFPLTVTSAQKNPTAFYLCASSTGLDTEAFFGQGTRLTVV.

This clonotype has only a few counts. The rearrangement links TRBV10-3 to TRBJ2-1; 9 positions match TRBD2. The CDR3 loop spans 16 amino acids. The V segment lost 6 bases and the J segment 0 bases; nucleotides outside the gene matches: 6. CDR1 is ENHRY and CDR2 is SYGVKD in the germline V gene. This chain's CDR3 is CAISASGIASYNEQFF. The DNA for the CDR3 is TGTGCCATCAGCGCTAGCGGGATTGCCTCCTACAATGAGCAGTTCTTC.

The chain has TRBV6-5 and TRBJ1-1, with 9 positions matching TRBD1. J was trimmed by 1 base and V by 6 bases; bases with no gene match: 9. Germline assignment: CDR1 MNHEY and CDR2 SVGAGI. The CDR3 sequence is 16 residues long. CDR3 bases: TGTGCCAGCAGCCCCGGAGAACAGGGGGCGAACACTGAAGCTTTCTTT. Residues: CASSPGEQGANTEAFF.

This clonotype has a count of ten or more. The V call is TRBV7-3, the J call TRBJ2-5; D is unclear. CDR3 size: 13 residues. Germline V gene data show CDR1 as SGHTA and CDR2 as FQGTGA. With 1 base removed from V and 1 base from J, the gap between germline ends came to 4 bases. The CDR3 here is CASSLNPQETQYF. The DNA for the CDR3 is TGTGCCAGCAGCTTAAATCCCCAAGAGACCCAGTACTTC.

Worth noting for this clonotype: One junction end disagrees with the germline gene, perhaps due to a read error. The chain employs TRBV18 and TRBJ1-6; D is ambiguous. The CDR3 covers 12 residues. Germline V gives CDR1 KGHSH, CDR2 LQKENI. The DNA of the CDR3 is TGTGCCAGCTCACCAGGCAATTCACCCTTCCACTTT. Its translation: CASSPGNSPFHF.

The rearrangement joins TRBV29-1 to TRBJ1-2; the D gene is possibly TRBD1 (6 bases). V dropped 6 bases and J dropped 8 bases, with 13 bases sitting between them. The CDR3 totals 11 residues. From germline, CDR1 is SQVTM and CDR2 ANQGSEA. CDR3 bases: TGCAGCGTGGAGGGGGAAAAAGGCTACACCTTC. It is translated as CSVEGEKGYTF. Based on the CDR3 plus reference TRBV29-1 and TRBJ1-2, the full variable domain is SAVISQKPSRDICQRGTSLTIQCQVDSQVTMMFWYRQQPGQSLTLIATANQGSEATYESGFVIDKFPISRPNLTFSTLTVSNMSPEDSSIYLCSVEGEKGYTFGSGTRLTVV.

The CDR3 here is CASSAAALDRSTDTQYF. As DNA, the CDR3 is TGTGCCAGCAGCGCGGCAGCGTTGGACAGATCCACAGATACGCAGTATTTT. The chain is built from TRBV28 and TRBJ2-3; a weak D match, TRBD1 (6 bases). CDR3 size: 17 residues. CDR1 MDHEN and CDR2 SYDVKM come from the germline V gene. V lost 6 bases, J lost 2 bases, and 21 bases lay in between.

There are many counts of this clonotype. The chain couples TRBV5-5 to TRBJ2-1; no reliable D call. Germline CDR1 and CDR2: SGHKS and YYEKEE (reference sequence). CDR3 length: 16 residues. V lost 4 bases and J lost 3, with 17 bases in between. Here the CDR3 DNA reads TGTGCCAGCAGCGCGCTACCGCCGACGGACTACAATGAGCAGTTCTTC. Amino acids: CASSALPPTDYNEQFF.

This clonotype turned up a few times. The CDR3 spells CASGTPAGQVDTQYF. In DNA, the CDR3 is TGTGCCAGCGGGACCCCGGCGGGCCAGGTAGATACGCAGTATTTT. This chain connects TRBV28 to TRBJ2-3, with D perhaps assigned TRBD1 or TRBD2 (5 bases each). Trimming took off 8 bases at V and 5 bases at J, with 20 bases between the two ends. This CDR3 is built from 15 residues. Per the germline V gene, CDR1 is MDHEN and CDR2 is SYDVKM.

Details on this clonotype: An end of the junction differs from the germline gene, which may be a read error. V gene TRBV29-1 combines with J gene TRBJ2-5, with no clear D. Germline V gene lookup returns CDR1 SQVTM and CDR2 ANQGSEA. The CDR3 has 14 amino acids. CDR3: CSVEDRPNQETRYF. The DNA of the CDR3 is TGCAGCGTTGAAGATCGACCGAATCAAGAGACCCGGTACTTC.

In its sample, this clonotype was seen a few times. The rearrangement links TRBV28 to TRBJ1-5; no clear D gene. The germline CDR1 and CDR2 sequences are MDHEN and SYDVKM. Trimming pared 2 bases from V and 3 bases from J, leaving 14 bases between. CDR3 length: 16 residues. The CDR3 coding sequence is TGTGCCAGCAGTTTAGAGCCAGTAGCGAACAATCAGCCCCAGCATTTT. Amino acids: CASSLEPVANNQPQHF.

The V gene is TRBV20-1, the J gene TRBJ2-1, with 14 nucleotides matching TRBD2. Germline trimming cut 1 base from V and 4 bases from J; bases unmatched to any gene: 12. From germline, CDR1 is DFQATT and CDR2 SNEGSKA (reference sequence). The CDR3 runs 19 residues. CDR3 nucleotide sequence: TGCAGTGCTAGAGCCCCGACTAGCGGGAGGGGGAGGGGGTACAATGAGCAGTTCTTC. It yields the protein CSARAPTSGRGRGYNEQFF.

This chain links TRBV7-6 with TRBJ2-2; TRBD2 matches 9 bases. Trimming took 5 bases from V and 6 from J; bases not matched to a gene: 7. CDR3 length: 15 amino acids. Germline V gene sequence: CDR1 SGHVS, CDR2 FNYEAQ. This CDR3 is CASSSLAGISGELFF. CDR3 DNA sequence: TGTGCCAGCAGCAGCCTAGCGGGAATTTCCGGGGAGCTGTTTTTT.

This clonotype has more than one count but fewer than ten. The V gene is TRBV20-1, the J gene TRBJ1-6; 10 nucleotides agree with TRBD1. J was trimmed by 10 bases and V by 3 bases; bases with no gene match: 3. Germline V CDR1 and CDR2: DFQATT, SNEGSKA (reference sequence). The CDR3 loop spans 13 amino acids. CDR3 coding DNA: TGCAGTGCTAGGGGACAGGGGAGGTCACCCCTCCACTTT. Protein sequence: CSARGQGRSPLHF.

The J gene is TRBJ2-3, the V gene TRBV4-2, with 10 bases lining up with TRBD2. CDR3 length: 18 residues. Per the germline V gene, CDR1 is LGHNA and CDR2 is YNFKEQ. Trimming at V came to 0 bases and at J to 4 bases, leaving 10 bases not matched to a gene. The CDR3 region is CASSQDQASGRAADTQYF. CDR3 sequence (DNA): TGTGCCAGCAGCCAAGATCAGGCCAGCGGGAGGGCCGCAGATACGCAGTATTTT.

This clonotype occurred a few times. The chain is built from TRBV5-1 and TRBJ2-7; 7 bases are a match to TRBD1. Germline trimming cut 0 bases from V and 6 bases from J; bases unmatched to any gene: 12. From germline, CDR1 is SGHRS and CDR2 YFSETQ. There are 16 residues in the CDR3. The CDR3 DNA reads TGCGCCAGCAGCTTGGAACCCCCGGGACAGATCTCCGAGCAGTACTTC. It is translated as CASSLEPPGQISEQYF. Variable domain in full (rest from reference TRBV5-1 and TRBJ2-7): KAGVTQTPRYLIKTRGQQVTLSCSPISGHRSVSWYQQTPGQGLQFLFEYFSETQRNKGNFPGRFSGRQFSNSRSEMNVSTLELGDSALYLCASSLEPPGQISEQYFGPGTRLTVT.

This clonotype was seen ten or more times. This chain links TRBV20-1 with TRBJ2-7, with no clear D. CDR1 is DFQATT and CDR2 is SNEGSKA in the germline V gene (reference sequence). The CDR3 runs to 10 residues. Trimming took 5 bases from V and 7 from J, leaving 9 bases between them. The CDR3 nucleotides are TGCAGTGCTGTTAAGTCGGAGCAGTACTTC. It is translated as CSAVKSEQYF.

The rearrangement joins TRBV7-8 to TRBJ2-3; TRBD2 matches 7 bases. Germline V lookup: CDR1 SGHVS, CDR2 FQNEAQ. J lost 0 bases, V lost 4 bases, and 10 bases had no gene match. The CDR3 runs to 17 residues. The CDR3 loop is CASSSKGLWGSTDTQYF. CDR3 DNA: TGTGCCAGCAGCTCGAAGGGACTATGGGGCAGCACAGATACGCAGTATTTT.

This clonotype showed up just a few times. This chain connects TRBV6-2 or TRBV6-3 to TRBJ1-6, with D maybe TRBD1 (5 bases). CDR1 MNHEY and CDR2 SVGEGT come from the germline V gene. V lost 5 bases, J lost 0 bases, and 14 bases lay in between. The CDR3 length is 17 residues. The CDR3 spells CASSTGTESSYNSPLHF. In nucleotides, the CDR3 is TGTGCCAGCAGTACCGGGACTGAAAGCTCCTATAATTCACCCCTCCACTTT.

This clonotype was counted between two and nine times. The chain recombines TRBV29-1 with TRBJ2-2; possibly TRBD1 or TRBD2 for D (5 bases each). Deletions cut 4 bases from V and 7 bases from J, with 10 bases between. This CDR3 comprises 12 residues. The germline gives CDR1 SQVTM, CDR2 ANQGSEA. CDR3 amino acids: CSVGGFNGELFF. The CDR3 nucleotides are TGCAGCGTTGGGGGGTTTAACGGGGAGCTGTTTTTT.

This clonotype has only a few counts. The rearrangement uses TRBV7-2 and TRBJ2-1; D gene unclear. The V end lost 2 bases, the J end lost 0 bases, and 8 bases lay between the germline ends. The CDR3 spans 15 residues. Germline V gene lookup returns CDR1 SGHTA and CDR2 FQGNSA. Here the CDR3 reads CASSLLTSSYNEQFF. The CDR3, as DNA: TGTGCCAGCAGCTTACTAACCAGCTCCTACAATGAGCAGTTCTTC.

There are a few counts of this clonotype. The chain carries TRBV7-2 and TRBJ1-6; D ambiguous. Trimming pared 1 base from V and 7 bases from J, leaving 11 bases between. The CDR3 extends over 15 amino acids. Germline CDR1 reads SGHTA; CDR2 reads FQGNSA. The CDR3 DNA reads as TGTGCCAGCAGCTTAGAGCTAGCCGGGAATTCACCCCTCCACTTT. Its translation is CASSLELAGNSPLHF.